One and the same sample provided the 27 T cell receptor beta chains below, sequenced in a study of CD8 T cells in Susac syndrome. The RNA input was roughly 0.45 to 1 ug, and it was reverse transcribed with random hexamers. TCRdb processed the immunoSEQ multiplex PCR reads anew with MiXCR; each CDR3 protein has one entry. The table includes 50,000 or so distinct CDR3 sequences, almost 95% detected once. Sample: CD8+ T cells from PBMCs. The receptors stem from a human donor in good health.

V usage is TRBV11-2 and J usage is TRBJ2-3; D uncertain. V was cut by 5 bases and J by 8 bases, with 5 bases left in between. The CDR3 has 10 amino acids. The germline V gene encodes CDR1 SGHAT and CDR2 FQNNGV. The DNA for the CDR3 is TGTGCCAGCAGCCACATTACGCAGTATTTT. Its translation: CASSHITQYF.

This sequence joins TRBV12-3 or TRBV12-4 and TRBJ1-5; tentative D call: TRBD1 (6 bases). The CDR3 covers 13 residues. Trimming pared 3 bases from V and 7 bases from J, leaving 10 bases between. The CDR3: CASSFGGAQPQHF. The CDR3 nucleotides read TGTGCCAGCAGTTTTGGGGGGGCCCAGCCCCAGCATTTT.

The chain is built from TRBV12-3 or TRBV12-4 and TRBJ2-7; D gene uncertain. V lost 3 bases and J lost 2, with 11 bases in between. The CDR3 has 14 residues. CDR3 DNA sequence: TGTGCCAGCAGTTTTTCTAATCCTACCTACGAGCAGTACTTC. Translated, it gives CASSFSNPTYEQYF.

This chain joins TRBV30 and TRBJ2-7, with unresolved D. V lost 0 bases and J 2 bases, leaving 14 bases between the germline ends. Looked up from germline, CDR1 is GTSNPN and CDR2 is SVGIG (reference sequence). CDR3 length equals 15 residues. The CDR3 sequence is CAWSVPGQDTYEQYF. As DNA, the CDR3 is TGTGCCTGGAGTGTACCCGGGCAGGATACCTACGAGCAGTACTTC.

The chain employs TRBV6-4 and TRBJ2-1; 10 bases align to TRBD2. The CDR3 runs to 15 residues. Germline V gives CDR1 MRHNA, CDR2 SNTAGT. Trimming cost V 8 bases and J 6 bases; bases outside gene matches: 10. The CDR3 region is CASSGAGGPGNEQFF. CDR3 in DNA: TGTGCCAGCTCAGGAGCGGGAGGGCCGGGCAATGAGCAGTTCTTC.

This chain uses TRBV4-1 with TRBJ2-7; possibly TRBD2 for D (5 bases). V lost 1 base and J 3 bases, leaving 16 bases between the germline ends. Germline V CDR1 and CDR2: MGHRA, YSYEKL. The CDR3 spans 16 residues. This CDR3 is CASSQVGVRGLYEQYF. In DNA, the CDR3 is TGCGCCAGCAGCCAAGTGGGAGTTAGAGGGCTCTACGAGCAGTACTTC.

The chain is built from TRBV19 and TRBJ2-1; TRBD1 agrees at 9 bases. The germline gives CDR1 LNHDA, CDR2 SQIVND (reference sequence). The CDR3 spans 15 residues. V shed 3 bases and J 6 bases; nucleotides not matched to a gene: 6. The CDR3 loop reads CASSISGTGINEQFF. The CDR3 DNA is TGTGCCAGTAGTATTTCTGGGACAGGGATCAATGAGCAGTTCTTC.

The rearrangement links TRBV7-2 to TRBJ2-7, with a tentative D call TRBD1 (7 bases). CDR3 size: 18 residues. Trimming took 4 bases from V and 2 from J, leaving 24 bases between them. The germline V gene has CDR1 SGHTA and CDR2 FQGNSA. The CDR3 bases are TGTGCCAGCAGCTCAGGGGGGCTAGCGAATTACTCAACCTACGAGCAGTACTTC. Encoded protein: CASSSGGLANYSTYEQYF.

The V gene is TRBV30, the J gene TRBJ2-1; D is unclear. With 0 bases removed from V and 3 bases from J, the gap between germline ends came to 15 bases. Germline CDR1 is GTSNPN and CDR2 is SVGIG (reference sequence). This CDR3 is built from 16 residues. The CDR3 DNA sequence: TGTGCCTGGAGTGTACGAGTAGCCGTTGGCTACAATGAGCAGTTCTTC. It encodes CAWSVRVAVGYNEQFF. The full variable domain, with the rest looked up from reference TRBV30 and TRBJ2-1, is SQTIHQWPATLVQPVGSPLSLECTVEGTSNPNLYWYRQAAGRGLQLLFYSVGIGQISSEVPQNLSASRPQDRQFILSSKKLLLSDSGFYLCAWSVRVAVGYNEQFFGPGTRLTVL.

The chain is built from TRBV19 and TRBJ1-3; D is unresolved. Germline CDR1 reads LNHDA; CDR2 reads SQIVND (reference sequence). Trimming left V 3 bases short and J 2 bases short, with 14 bases between. The CDR3 spans 16 residues. CDR3 residues: CASSIWGSSPGNTIYF. CDR3 sequence (DNA): TGTGCCAGTAGTATTTGGGGATCATCTCCTGGAAACACCATATATTTT.

The chain carries TRBV7-6 and TRBJ2-3; tentatively, D is TRBD1 (5 bases). Germline CDR1 and CDR2: SGHVS and FNYEAQ. The CDR3 has 15 residues. Between the trimmed V and J ends, which lost 5 bases and 5 bases, there was a span of 17 bases. The CDR3 protein is CASSPDSRVGDTQYF. CDR3 in DNA: TGTGCCAGCAGCCCCGATTCCAGGGTAGGAGATACGCAGTATTTT.

The rearrangement joins TRBV7-2 to TRBJ2-3, with TRBD2 matching 8 bases. The V segment lost 2 bases and the J segment 4 bases; nucleotides outside the gene matches: 11. This CDR3 has 17 residues. From germline, CDR1 is SGHTA and CDR2 FQGNSA. CDR3 nucleotides: TGTGCCAGCAGCTTAAGCCAAACGGGAGGGCCCGCAGATACGCAGTATTTT. Translated: CASSLSQTGGPADTQYF.

V and J are TRBV29-1 and TRBJ2-1; tentative D call: TRBD1 (5 bases). Germline V gives CDR1 SQVTM, CDR2 ANQGSEA. The CDR3 consists of 14 residues. Trimming left V 8 bases short and J 7 bases short, with 21 bases between. CDR3 sequence: CSHRAPDKPNEQFF. DNA of the CDR3: TGCAGCCACCGGGCCCCGGACAAGCCTAATGAGCAGTTCTTC.

The chain joins TRBV3-1 to TRBJ2-6; weak D call: TRBD1 (6 bases). V was clipped by 4 bases and J by 1 base, with 8 bases between them. Per the germline V gene, CDR1 is LGHDT and CDR2 is YNNKEL (reference sequence). CDR3 size: 15 residues. CDR3 nucleotide sequence: TGTGCCAGCAGCCGACAGGCGTCTGGGGCCAACGTCCTGACTTTC. Its protein is CASSRQASGANVLTF.

The chain recombines TRBV3-1 with TRBJ2-7, with 9 bases matching TRBD1. The length of the CDR3 is 15 residues. Germline assignment: CDR1 LGHDT and CDR2 YNNKEL (reference sequence). V trimming: 4 bases; J trimming: 5 bases; junction bases outside the gene matches: 9. CDR3 loop: CASSRPGTGYNEQYF. Here the CDR3 DNA reads TGTGCCAGCAGCCGACCCGGGACAGGGTATAACGAGCAGTACTTC.

This clonotype was detected only a few times. V gene TRBV27 combines with J gene TRBJ2-7; TRBD1 agrees at 9 bases. CDR3 size: 13 residues. Germline V gene lookup returns CDR1 MNHEY and CDR2 SMNVEV (reference sequence). With 5 bases clipped from V and 4 bases from J, the junction kept 3 bases outside the gene matches. The DNA of the CDR3 is TGTGCCAGCAGTGTGACAGGGGGATACGAGCAGTACTTC. Residues: CASSVTGGYEQYF.

This clonotype has just one count. The chain has TRBV29-1 and TRBJ2-7; 7 nucleotides line up with TRBD1. This CDR3 has 15 residues. V shed 2 bases, J shed 2 bases, and the junction held 9 bases outside the gene matches. The germline V gene has CDR1 SQVTM and CDR2 ANQGSEA. CDR3 sequence: CSVELPGQIPYEQYF. CDR3 bases: TGCAGCGTTGAACTTCCGGGACAGATCCCCTACGAGCAGTACTTC.

Only one count was recorded for this clonotype. The chain is built from TRBV6-2 or TRBV6-3 and TRBJ2-2; 9 positions match TRBD1. With V trimmed by 10 bases and J by 4 bases, 7 bases remained unmatched. CDR3 size: 14 residues. The germline gives CDR1 MNHEY, CDR2 SVGEGT. Here the CDR3 reads CAILGTGTTGELFF. CDR3 DNA sequence: TGTGCCATTTTGGGGACAGGGACCACCGGGGAGCTGTTTTTT.

This clonotype has just one count. The chain links TRBV9 to TRBJ2-7; D possibly corresponds to TRBD2 (5 bases). Between the trimmed V and J ends, which lost 4 bases and 4 bases, there was a span of 18 bases. CDR3 length: 15 residues. Germline CDR1 reads SGDLS; CDR2 reads YYNGEE. CDR3 bases: TGTGCCAGCAGCCCCCTCGTGGCAGCGGATTACGAGCAGTACTTC. Its protein is CASSPLVAADYEQYF.

The CDR3 sequence is CASSDRDSGLSLVQYF. For the CDR3, the DNA is TGCGCCAGCAGTGACCGGGATAGCGGCCTTTCCCTCGTGCAGTACTTC. The chain joins TRBV10-2 to TRBJ2-7, with D possibly matching TRBD2 (6 bases). V lost 3 bases and J 9 bases, leaving 24 bases between the germline ends. The CDR3 has 16 amino acids. Germline CDR1 and CDR2: WSHSY and SAAADI.

This clonotype was seen only once. V is TRBV30 and J is TRBJ2-1; no clear D. V shed 1 base and J shed 3 bases, with 4 bases lying between them. The CDR3 contains 12 residues. CDR1 is GTSNPN and CDR2 is SVGIG in the germline V gene (reference sequence). The CDR3 DNA reads TGTGCCTGGAGTGCGGACTACAATGAGCAGTTCTTC. Its protein product is CAWSADYNEQFF.

This chain links TRBV6-2 or TRBV6-3 with TRBJ2-7, with TRBD2 matching over 7 bases. Germline CDR1 is MNHEY and CDR2 is SVGEGT. Unmatched junction bases numbered 6, after V lost 5 bases and J lost 2 bases. This CDR3 is 14 amino acids long. The chain's CDR3 is CASSIGRNTYEQYF. CDR3 in DNA: TGTGCCAGCAGTATCGGGAGGAACACCTACGAGCAGTACTTC.

The chain combines TRBV20-1 with TRBJ1-1, with TRBD1 identical over 8 bases. Germline CDR1 reads DFQATT; CDR2 reads SNEGSKA (reference sequence). This CDR3 has 17 amino acids. J was trimmed by 3 bases and V by 3 bases; bases with no gene match: 15. The CDR3 nucleotides are TGCAGTGCTAGGCGTTTTGGGACAGGAGGGGGTTACACTGAAGCTTTCTTT. This gives the protein CSARRFGTGGGYTEAFF.

The chain is built from TRBV7-6 and TRBJ2-7; 11 bases are shared with TRBD2. Germline V gives CDR1 SGHVS, CDR2 FNYEAQ. The CDR3 runs 17 residues. V lost 1 base, J lost 3 bases, and 8 bases stayed unmatched. In nucleotides, the CDR3 is TGTGCCAGCAGCTTAGAAGTCGGGCTAGCGGGAGGCTACGAGCAGTACTTC. Protein product: CASSLEVGLAGGYEQYF.

This clonotype was counted between two and nine times. The chain couples TRBV29-1 to TRBJ2-7, with 14 bases matching TRBD2. The CDR3 extends over 15 amino acids. J was trimmed by 0 bases and V by 4 bases; bases with no gene match: 2. Germline V lookup: CDR1 SQVTM, CDR2 ANQGSEA. CDR3 amino acids: CSVVGTSGSSYEQYF. The CDR3 DNA follows: TGCAGCGTTGTGGGGACTAGCGGGAGCTCCTACGAGCAGTACTTC.

The chain is built from TRBV6-1 and TRBJ2-7; D perhaps matches TRBD2 (5 bases). The CDR3 extends over 15 amino acids. The germline V gene encodes CDR1 MNHNS and CDR2 SASEGT. V gave up 1 base and J gave up 3 bases, with 13 bases separating them. Here the CDR3 DNA reads TGTGCCAGCAGTGAAGGTGGCCACGAGGGCTACGAGCAGTACTTC. Its protein product is CASSEGGHEGYEQYF.

The chain employs TRBV5-6 and TRBJ2-7, with a tentative D call TRBD1 (7 bases). Germline V gives CDR1 SGHDT, CDR2 YYEEEE. V was clipped by 0 bases and J by 2 bases, with 24 bases between them. The CDR3 sequence is 19 residues long. The CDR3 DNA sequence: TGTGCCAGCAGCTTGGCCCCGGGACAGTCGAGCGGACTAACCTACGAGCAGTACTTC. Translated: CASSLAPGQSSGLTYEQYF.